These 15 T cell receptor beta chains were all obtained from the same sample, sequenced in a study of blood T cells in healthy people across ages. Then a second PCR, running roughly 7 to 11 cycles, was carried out with a sample-barcoded 5' primer and a J-beta primer mix. A single record per CDR3 protein comes from TCRdb applying MiXCR to the 5' RACE reads. Of 590,000 or so distinct CDR3 sequences in the sample, about 30% are singletons; the top ten hold approximately 14%. The source material was blood. The receptors come from an elderly woman in good health.

This clonotype has only one observation. V usage is TRBV12-3 or TRBV12-4 and J usage is TRBJ2-7; D might be TRBD2 (6 bases). Deletions cut 0 bases from V and 6 bases from J, with 12 bases between. The length of the CDR3 is 14 residues. The CDR3 loop is CASSLAGTWGEQYF. The DNA of the CDR3 is TGTGCCAGCAGTTTAGCAGGGACTTGGGGCGAGCAGTACTTC.

Remarks on this clonotype: A much larger clonotype is one base distant, so this may be a read error. The V call is TRBV20-1, the J call TRBJ1-5; possibly TRBD1 for D (5 bases). Per the germline V gene, CDR1 is DFQATT and CDR2 is SNEGSKA (reference sequence). There are 12 residues in the CDR3. CDR3: CSTSLGQGPQHF. CDR3 nucleotides: TGCAGTACTAGTTTGGGGCAAGGGCCCCAGCATTTT.

The CDR3 DNA reads TGTGCCAGCAGCTTGGGGGTTCATAGCAATCAGCCCCAGCATTTT. As protein: CASSLGVHSNQPQHF. V usage is TRBV5-6 and J usage is TRBJ1-5; D unclear. CDR3 size: 15 residues. V dropped 0 bases and J dropped 0 bases, with 7 bases sitting between them. Germline V gene sequence: CDR1 SGHDT, CDR2 YYEEEE. Full variable domain (outside the CDR3, taken from reference TRBV5-6 and TRBJ1-5): DAGVTQSPTHLIKTRGQQVTLRCSPKSGHDTVSWYQQALGQGPQFIFQYYEEEERQRGNFPDRFSGHQFPNYSSELNVNALLLGDSALYLCASSLGVHSNQPQHFGDGTRLSIL.

This clonotype was found a few times. V gene TRBV6-1 combines with J gene TRBJ1-1, with D maybe TRBD1 (6 bases). This CDR3 is 14 amino acids long. CDR1 is MNHNS, CDR2 SASEGT, per germline. Trimming stripped 8 bases from V and 3 bases from J, with 16 bases between. The DNA for the CDR3 is TGTGCCAGCGGGCGGGGGGGCGGCGACACTGAAGCTTTCTTT. This encodes CASGRGGGDTEAFF.

This clonotype was seen ten or more times. This chain connects TRBV5-6 to TRBJ2-7, with 10 bases aligning to TRBD1. Germline V gene lookup returns CDR1 SGHDT and CDR2 YYEEEE. The CDR3 is made up of 14 amino acids. V was clipped by 4 bases and J by 4 bases; unmatched bases: 5. The DNA for the CDR3 is TGTGCCAGCAGCGCCGACAGGGGGCGGTACGAGCAGTACTTC. This translates into CASSADRGRYEQYF. Filled out from reference TRBV5-6 and TRBJ2-7, the complete variable domain reads DAGVTQSPTHLIKTRGQQVTLRCSPKSGHDTVSWYQQALGQGPQFIFQYYEEEERQRGNFPDRFSGHQFPNYSSELNVNALLLGDSALYLCASSADRGRYEQYFGPGTRLTVT.

This clonotype was counted many times. The gene calls are TRBV12-3 or TRBV12-4 and TRBJ2-5; perhaps D is TRBD1 or TRBD2 (5 bases each). Trimming cost V 5 bases and J 9 bases, with 28 bases left between them. CDR3 length equals 17 residues. In DNA form, the CDR3 reads TGTGCCAGCAGTCTGGGTACGGGACGGAGATTCGTGTCGGCCCAGTACTTC. It codes for CASSLGTGRRFVSAQYF.

In regard to this clonotype: This may be a read error: a much more frequent sequence differs by one nucleotide. This sequence joins TRBV6-6 and TRBJ2-1, with a weak D call TRBD1 (5 bases). The CDR3 is 15 amino acids. CDR1 is MNHNY and CDR2 is SVGAGI in the germline V gene (reference sequence). Written as DNA, the CDR3 is TGTGCCGGCAGTTACTCCGAAACTCAGGGCAATGAGCAGTTCTTC. It is translated as CAGSYSETQGNEQFF.

This chain joins TRBV6-5 and TRBJ2-1; 8 nucleotides agree with TRBD1. J gave up 1 base and V 1 base, and 6 bases lay outside the gene matches. The CDR3 spans 17 residues. CDR1 and CDR2 from the germline V gene are MNHEY and SVGAGI. DNA of the CDR3: TGTGCCAGCAGTTACTTACAGGGGGGATCGTCCTACAATGAGCAGTTCTTC. It codes for CASSYLQGGSSYNEQFF.

In this sample, this clonotype turned up many times. The rearrangement links TRBV5-1 to TRBJ2-7; D gene unclear. This CDR3 has 14 residues. Germline V lookup: CDR1 SGHRS, CDR2 YFSETQ. The ends were cut back, 0 bases at V and 7 bases at J, with 14 bases in the middle. CDR3 sequence reads: CASSLEGRPAEQYF. The CDR3, as DNA: TGCGCCAGCAGCTTGGAAGGTAGGCCGGCAGAGCAGTACTTC.

The rearrangement joins TRBV6-1 to TRBJ1-1, with D possibly being TRBD1 (6 bases). The CDR3 is made up of 15 amino acids. Germline V CDR1 and CDR2: MNHNS, SASEGT. Trimming cost V 4 bases and J 5 bases, with 17 bases left between them. CDR3 coding DNA: TGTGCCAGCAGTGTTACAGGGATCGGTCGGACTGAAGCTTTCTTT. Its protein is CASSVTGIGRTEAFF.

About this clonotype itself: A read error may account for a junction end that differs from germline. The genes are TRBV20-1 and TRBJ1-2; 9 positions match TRBD1. Per the germline V gene, CDR1 is DFQATT and CDR2 is SNEGSKA (reference sequence). The CDR3 has 17 residues. CDR3 sequence: CGALPGTGRVANYGYTF. CDR3 nucleotide sequence: TGCGGTGCTCTCCCCGGGACAGGGAGGGTTGCTAACTATGGCTACACCTTC.

This clonotype showed up many times. V is TRBV12-3 or TRBV12-4 and J is TRBJ2-1; 11 bases are a match to TRBD1. The length of the CDR3 is 13 residues. V was pared by 5 bases and J by 9 bases, with 3 bases of the junction left unmatched. The CDR3 nucleotides are TGTGCCAGCAGTGTCGGGACAGGGGGTGAGCAGTTCTTC. Its translation: CASSVGTGGEQFF.

Comments on this clonotype: A much larger clone lies a single base off, so this may be a read error. This CDR3 is CASSLSGNVQYF. The CDR3 nucleotides read TGTGCCAGCAGCCTCAGTGGAAACGTGCAGTACTTC. V is TRBV7-9 and J is TRBJ2-5; D not resolved. This CDR3 has 12 amino acids. Germline values: CDR1 SEHNR, CDR2 FQNEAQ (reference sequence). The ends were cut back, 5 bases at V and 11 bases at J, with 15 bases in the middle.

This clonotype appeared once. The chain links TRBV20-1 to TRBJ2-1, with a tentative D call TRBD2 (7 bases). The CDR3 is 17 residues long. Germline V gives CDR1 DFQATT, CDR2 SNEGSKA (reference sequence). V was trimmed by 5 bases and J by 0 bases, leaving 20 bases between them. The CDR3 sequence is CSALRGGARSSYNEQFF. CDR3 nucleotide sequence: TGCAGTGCTCTAAGGGGGGGAGCTAGAAGCTCCTACAATGAGCAGTTCTTC.

In its sample, this clonotype was seen many times. The chain has TRBV29-1 and TRBJ1-1; D possibly corresponds to TRBD1 (5 bases). This CDR3 has 13 amino acids. Per the germline V gene, CDR1 is SQVTM and CDR2 is ANQGSEA. Trimming took off 7 bases at V and 4 bases at J, with 16 bases between the two ends. Here the CDR3 reads CSDEGLLGTEAFF. The CDR3, as DNA: TGCAGCGATGAGGGACTGTTGGGCACTGAAGCTTTCTTT.